These T cell receptor beta chains were read from a single sample in a study of CD8 T cells in Susac syndrome. TCRdb redid the calling of the immunoSEQ multiplex PCR reads with MiXCR, one entry per CDR3 protein. The sample has under 300,000 distinct CDR3 sequences, 96% seen once. Material: CD4+ T cells from PBMCs. These receptors all stem from a human donor with Susac syndrome. The CDR3 runs from the conserved cysteine through the conserved F or W. A D gene is named only where the DNA matches it firmly. Expanded clones get a size class; other rows say once, few or many, or leave the size out.

>NA|TRBD2|TRBJ2-1|TRBV28
CASSLGTGTTTNEQFF
TGTGCCAGCAGTTTAGGGACCGGGACTACGACTAATGAGCAGTTCTTC
>NA|NA|TRBJ1-2|TRBV19
CASRQAGADGYTF
TGTGCCAGCAGACAGGCGGGAGCTGATGGCTACACCTTC
>NA|NA|TRBJ2-3|TRBV7-2
CASSPRFRTDTQYF
TGTGCCAGCAGCCCCAGGTTCAGGACAGATACGCAGTATTTT
>NA|NA|TRBJ2-1|TRBV24-1
CATSDLGRYNEQFF
TGTGCCACCAGTGATTTAGGTCGATACAATGAGCAGTTCTTC
>NA|NA|TRBJ1-5|TRBV6-2/TRBV6-3
CASSYMKGTPVTQPQHF
TGTGCCAGCAGTTACATGAAGGGGACACCAGTTACGCAGCCCCAGCATTTT
>NA|NA|TRBJ2-1|TRBV10-3
CAISESGPRNEQFF
TGTGCCATCAGTGAGTCGGGACCCCGCAATGAGCAGTTCTTC
>NA|NA|TRBJ1-1|TRBV12-3/TRBV12-4
CASSLRQYTEAFF
TGTGCCAGCAGTTTGAGACAGTACACTGAAGCTTTCTTT
>NA|TRBD1|TRBJ1-5|TRBV19
CASTGQGFGPQHF
TGTGCCAGTACCGGACAGGGTTTCGGGCCCCAGCATTTT
>NA|TRBD1|TRBJ1-5|TRBV30
CAWRGPGGDQPQHF
TGTGCCTGGAGGGGCCCAGGGGGGGATCAGCCCCAGCATTTT
>once|TRBD1|TRBJ2-7|TRBV6-1
CASGTGKQYF
TGTGCCAGTGGGACAGGGAAGCAGTACTTC
>NA|TRBD2|TRBJ2-3|TRBV7-2
CASSLLASGASSTDTQYF
TGTGCCAGCTCGCTACTAGCTAGCGGAGCTTCTAGCACAGATACGCAGTATTTT
>NA|TRBD2|TRBJ2-7|TRBV4-2
CASSQGTMREGRKQYF
TGTGCCAGCAGCCAAGGGACCATGCGGGAGGGCCGGAAGCAGTACTTC
>NA|TRBD2|TRBJ2-7|TRBV5-6
CASSPSGRSSYEQYF
TGTGCCAGCAGCCCTAGCGGGAGGTCGTCCTACGAGCAGTACTTC
>NA|NA|TRBJ2-2|TRBV7-9
CASSLPGGELFF
TGTGCCAGCAGCCTGCCAGGCGGGGAGCTGTTTTTT
>NA|NA|TRBJ2-7|TRBV12-3/TRBV12-4
CASSLDRFYEQYF
TGTGCCAGCAGTTTGGACAGATTCTACGAGCAGTACTTC
>NA|NA|TRBJ2-7|TRBV30
CAWSVGWGEQYF
TGTGCCTGGAGTGTTGGATGGGGGGAGCAGTACTTC